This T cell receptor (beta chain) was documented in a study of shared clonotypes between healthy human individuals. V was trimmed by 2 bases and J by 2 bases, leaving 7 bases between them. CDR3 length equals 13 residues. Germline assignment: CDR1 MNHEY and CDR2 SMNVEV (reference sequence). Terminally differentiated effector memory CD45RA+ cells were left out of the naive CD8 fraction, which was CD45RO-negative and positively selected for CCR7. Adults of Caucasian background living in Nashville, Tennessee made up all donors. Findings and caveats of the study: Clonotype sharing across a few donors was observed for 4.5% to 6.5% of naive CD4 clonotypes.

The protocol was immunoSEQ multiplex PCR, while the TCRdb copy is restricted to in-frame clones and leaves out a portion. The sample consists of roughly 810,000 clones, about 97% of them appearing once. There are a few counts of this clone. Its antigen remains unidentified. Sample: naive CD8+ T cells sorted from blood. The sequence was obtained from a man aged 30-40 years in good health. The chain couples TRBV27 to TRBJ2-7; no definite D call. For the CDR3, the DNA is TGTGCCAGCAGTTTAAGAGCCGCCTACGAGCAGTACTTC. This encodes CASSLRAAYEQYF.